The 5 T cell receptor beta chains listed next were all sequenced from one sample in a study of T-cell reconstitution after alpha-beta-depleted transplantation in children. For TCRbeta, the library was prepared with unique molecular identifiers. Each CDR3 protein gets one entry after TCRdb re-called the PCR reads with MiXCR. Of around 200,000 distinct CDR3 sequences listed, roughly 7.5% are singletons. The sample consisted of PBMCs from the stem cell graft donor, taken from the stem cell graft. The receptors derive from a human donor who donated a stem cell graft to a child with Wiskott-Aldrich syndrome.

This clonotype came up many times. The V gene is TRBV29-1, the J gene TRBJ1-2; 11 bases map to TRBD1. The CDR3 contains 14 residues. After removal of 6 bases from V and 7 bases from J, the junction contained 10 bases not matched to a gene. Per the germline V gene, CDR1 is SQVTM and CDR2 is ANQGSEA. CDR3 residues: CSVTLMDRGPGYTF. The CDR3 nucleotides are TGCAGCGTGACTCTTATGGACAGGGGGCCTGGCTACACCTTC.

Ten or more counts support this clonotype. CDR3 DNA: TGTGCCAGCAGCCCCCGGGACAGGGAAGGATGGACCCAGTACTTC. Translation: CASSPRDREGWTQYF. The chain is built from TRBV12-3 or TRBV12-4 and TRBJ2-5; 9 nucleotides match TRBD1. The CDR3 runs 15 residues. Trimming at V came to 6 bases and at J to 7 bases, leaving 12 bases not matched to a gene.

This clonotype has at least ten counts. V and J are TRBV6-5 and TRBJ2-7, with D perhaps matching TRBD2 (6 bases). Germline V gives CDR1 MNHEY, CDR2 SVGAGI. The CDR3 runs 15 residues. Trimming removed 0 bases from V and 2 bases from J, with 11 bases in between. As DNA, the CDR3 is TGTGCCAGCAGTTACTCGCGGGACGGAACCTACGAGCAGTACTTC. This gives the protein CASSYSRDGTYEQYF.

The V call is TRBV7-9, the J call TRBJ2-7; D remains ambiguous. CDR1 and CDR2 (germline): SEHNR, FQNEAQ (reference sequence). This CDR3 comprises 17 residues. Trimming took 3 bases from V and 5 from J, leaving 23 bases between them. The CDR3 protein is CASSFEPPQRKFHEQYF. The CDR3 DNA reads as TGTGCCAGCAGCTTCGAACCGCCTCAGAGGAAGTTCCACGAGCAGTACTTC.

V usage is TRBV24-1 and J usage is TRBJ2-1; 7 nucleotides align to TRBD1. Germline CDR1 KGHDR, CDR2 SFDVKD. The ends lost 1 base at V and 4 bases at J; junction bases unmatched: 0. The CDR3 has 14 amino acids. The CDR3 reads CATSDLQGYNEQFF. The CDR3 DNA reads TGTGCCACCAGTGATTTACAGGGGTACAATGAGCAGTTCTTC.